The subject of this entry is one T cell receptor beta chain. Its antigen is not identified. The data originate from a study of OX40 agonist ivuxolimab in advanced cancers. About the study: Patients received intravenous ivuxolimab every 2 weeks at 0.01 to 10 mg/kg. Patients treated during dose escalation were battling hepatocellular carcinoma, melanoma, renal cell or head and neck cancer.

Germline lookup yields CDR1 LNHDA and CDR2 SQIVND (reference sequence). Unmatched junction bases numbered 6, after V lost 7 bases and J lost 3 bases. This CDR3 spans 15 amino acids. Regarding the study as a whole: At 0.1 to 3.0 mg/kg, clonal expansion of CD4+ and CD8+ blood T cells had occurred by week 6. Part of the nonresponder group also had normalized T-cell clonal expansion that was low.

Sequenced by immunoSEQ multiplex PCR; TCRdb stores in-frame clones only, minus some. The table includes nearly 110,000 clones, about nine tenths detected once. This receptor was taken from an adult with an advanced solid tumor such as melanoma, head and neck, liver or kidney cancer. The V and J genes are TRBV19 and TRBJ2-2; 9 positions match TRBD1. The source was CD4+ or CD8+ T cells sorted from blood, collected in a trial of the OX40 agonist ivuxolimab. CDR3 coding DNA: TGTGCCAGTAAAAGGACAGGGGACGACACCGGGGAGCTGTTTTTT. Protein: CASKRTGDDTGELFF.